This record looks at one T cell receptor (beta chain) sequence and its context. What it recognizes is unknown. The sample is drawn from a study of cytomegalovirus exposure and HLA in healthy donors. General study points: Previous analysis showed most TCR beta V segments were productive about 87% or about 30% of the time. The investigators catalogued 164 TCR beta chains as cytomegalovirus-associated. The authors later linked a missense DCLRE1C variant to TCR beta V- and J-gene trimming.

The primer mix had 60 Vbeta and 13 Jbeta primers. Profiled with immunoSEQ multiplex PCR; TCRdb holds only in-frame clones, not every one. The sample shows 190,000 or so clones, approximately 80% of them seen only once. Germline V CDR1 and CDR2: SGHRS, YFSETQ. This CDR3 contains 16 residues. V lost 1 base, J lost 4 bases, and 12 bases lay in between. Sequenced input: PBMCs. This sequence joins TRBV5-1 and TRBJ1-6; tentatively, D is TRBD1 (5 bases). This sequence originates from a woman in her 50s in good health and CMV-seropositive. The CDR3 is CASSLSSGTYNSPLHF. Here the CDR3 DNA reads TGCGCCAGCAGCTTGTCATCAGGGACTTATAATTCACCCCTCCACTTT.